This is a list of T cell receptor beta chains from one sample in a study of response to subunit inactivated influenza vaccine. Using its own MiXCR run on the RT-PCR reads, TCRdb lists one record per CDR3 protein. The table has approximately 570,000 distinct CDR3 sequences, about 8% seen once; the top ten hold 10% to 15%. The sample was PBMCs from blood, taken 23 to 25 months after vaccination. The receptors here all came from a man aged 50-75 years who received an inactivated influenza vaccine. The CDR3 runs from the conserved cysteine through the conserved F or W. The order of the fields is D gene, clone size, J gene, V gene, CDR3 DNA, CDR3 protein. A D gene is named only where the DNA matches it firmly. The listing skips clone size in some rows; elsewhere it reads once, few, many or a size class.

-,-,TRBJ1-2,TRBV7-8,TGTGCCAGCAGCTTAGTGGCCGGACGGGACTATGGCTACACCTTC,CASSLVAGRDYGYTF
-,few,TRBJ2-3,TRBV10-3,TGTGCCATCAGTGAGGTGGGGGCGGGAGTCACCACAGATACGCAGTATTTT,CAISEVGAGVTTDTQYF
TRBD1,-,TRBJ2-3,TRBV11-2,TGTGCCAGCAGCACGGGACAGGTCCGCACAGATACGCAGTATTTT,CASSTGQVRTDTQYF
-,few,TRBJ2-5,TRBV20-1,TGCAGTGCTAGTCGGGGCCATACCCAAGAGACCCAGTACTTC,CSASRGHTQETQYF
-,few,TRBJ2-1,TRBV7-2,TGTGCCAGCAGCGCAAGCCTAGCCAACTACAATGAGCAGTTCTTC,CASSASLANYNEQFF
-,-,TRBJ2-5,TRBV6-2/TRBV6-3,TGTGCCAGCAGTTTATCTTACCTGGACCCCTCGTGGGAGACCCAGTACTTC,CASSLSYLDPSWETQYF
TRBD2,-,TRBJ2-3,TRBV20-1,TGCAGTGCTGGACTAGCGGGAGTTCGTGATACGCAGTATTTT,CSAGLAGVRDTQYF
-,-,TRBJ2-7,TRBV19,TGTGCCAGTACGTACTCGTTCGGCAGGGGTCGACTCTACGAGCAGTACTTC,CASTYSFGRGRLYEQYF
TRBD1,-,TRBJ2-7,TRBV28,TGTGCCAGCAGTTTAACGGACAGGGGGCCAGTATACGAGCAGTACTTC,CASSLTDRGPVYEQYF
TRBD1,few,TRBJ1-2,TRBV14,TGTGCCAGCAGCCCGGACAGGACTCTCTATGGCTACACCTTC,CASSPDRTLYGYTF
-,few,TRBJ2-3,TRBV7-2,TGTGCCAGCAGCCCCCAGCCGGGGGTGGGCACAGATACGCAGTATTTT,CASSPQPGVGTDTQYF
TRBD1,-,TRBJ1-1,TRBV25-1,TGTGCCAGCAGGGGGACAGAGTTTGCCCTGAACACTGAAGCTTTCTTT,CASRGTEFALNTEAFF
-,many,TRBJ2-1,TRBV5-1,TGTGCCAGCAGTAGGGGACTCTACAATGAGCAGTTCTTC,CASSRGLYNEQFF
-,many,TRBJ2-3,TRBV6-2/TRBV6-3,TGTGCCAGCAGTTTTCAGGGGCGAGGAAGTACGCAGTATTTT,CASSFQGRGSTQYF
-,-,TRBJ2-3,TRBV9,TGTGCCAGCACCACGAGAGTGTTCGTAGATACGCAGTATTTT,CASTTRVFVDTQYF
TRBD1,many,TRBJ1-4,TRBV28,TGTGCCAGCAGAAAAGACAGGGGCTCTGGTAATGAAAAACTGTTTTTT,CASRKDRGSGNEKLFF
-,few,TRBJ2-7,TRBV7-9,TGTGCCAGCAGGGATGCGGGACGCCCCTACTACGAGCAGTACTTC,CASRDAGRPYYEQYF
-,-,TRBJ1-5,TRBV6-1,TGTGCCAGCAGTGAGGACGGATATAGCAATCAGCCCCAGCATTTT,CASSEDGYSNQPQHF
-,-,TRBJ2-1,TRBV12-3/TRBV12-4,TGTGCCAGCACTCGAGAGGGATACAATGAGCAGTTCTTC,CASTREGYNEQFF
-,few,TRBJ2-7,TRBV9,TGTGCCAGCAGCGTAGGTTCGGGGGTCTCCTACGAGCAGTACTTC,CASSVGSGVSYEQYF
-,many,TRBJ2-1,TRBV27,TGTGCCAGCAGGCAGGGGTCGGGCTACAATGAGCAGTTCTTC,CASRQGSGYNEQFF
-,-,TRBJ1-3,TRBV3-1,TGTGCCAGCTGCCAAGAGCGGAACTCTGGAAACACCATATATTTT,CASCQERNSGNTIYF